Listed below are T cell receptor beta chains from one sample, sequenced in a study of cytotoxic CD8 clonotypes in ibrutinib-treated CLL. Clones were read by immunoSEQ multiplex PCR, and TCRdb kept only the in-frame ones, dropping some. The table has roughly 220,000 clones, roughly 65% seen once. Sequenced here: PBMCs, sampled after 12 months of ibrutinib treatment. These receptor sequences come from a human donor with chronic lymphocytic leukemia. CDR3s include the opening cysteine and the closing phenylalanine or tryptophan. A D gene is named only where the DNA matches it firmly. Size values are once, few and many counts, or a class for expanded clones, and some rows have none.

v_call,clone_size,d_call,j_call,cdr3_nt,cdr3_aa
TRBV7-9,NA,NA,TRBJ2-2,TGTGCCAGCAGCTTGGAATTCGGACTACCCGAGAACACCGGGGAGCTGTTTTTT,CASSLEFGLPENTGELFF
TRBV7-9,few,TRBD1,TRBJ1-1,TGTGCCAGCAGCTTAGGACAGGGTCGCACTGAAGCTTTCTTT,CASSLGQGRTEAFF
TRBV5-8,many,TRBD1,TRBJ1-4,TGTGCCAGCAGCAGGGACAGGAATGAAAAACTGTTTTTT,CASSRDRNEKLFF
TRBV5-4,NA,NA,TRBJ2-3,TGTGCCAGCAGCTTGGGGGGCCTGGAGGCCAATACGCAGTATTTT,CASSLGGLEANTQYF
TRBV7-3,NA,TRBD1,TRBJ1-1,TGTGCCAGCAGCTTATGGGCAGGGGGTATAACTGAAGCTTTCTTT,CASSLWAGGITEAFF
TRBV30,NA,NA,TRBJ1-3,TGTGCCTGGAGTCGGCAGGGAGTAGAGTATCGTGCGACTGGAAACACCATATATTTT,CAWSRQGVEYRATGNTIYF
TRBV15,NA,TRBD1,TRBJ2-7,TGTGCCACCAGCAGAGACCCGGGACAGGGGGTTCGCGAGCAGTACTTC,CATSRDPGQGVREQYF
TRBV19,NA,TRBD1,TRBJ1-2,TGTGCCAGTAGTACCGGACTTGGACAGGGATCTAACTATGGCTACACCTTC,CASSTGLGQGSNYGYTF
TRBV15,few,NA,TRBJ1-3,TGTGCCACCAGCAGAGGGGGAAACACCATATATTTT,CATSRGGNTIYF
TRBV5-1,NA,TRBD1,TRBJ1-1,TGCGCCAGCAGCCCCACAGGGGGCTTGTGGAACACTGAAGCTTTCTTT,CASSPTGGLWNTEAFF
TRBV30,few,TRBD2,TRBJ2-2,TGTGCCTGGAGTGTACATAACCTAGCGGGTTACTCCGGGGAGCTGTTTTTT,CAWSVHNLAGYSGELFF
TRBV30,NA,NA,TRBJ2-1,TGTGCCTGGACCAAGACGGGTTGGAGCTACAATGAGCAGTTCTTC,CAWTKTGWSYNEQFF
TRBV18,NA,NA,TRBJ2-3,TGTGCCAGCTCACCGCAGGGCAGGACAGATACGCAGTATTTT,CASSPQGRTDTQYF
TRBV11-1,NA,TRBD2,TRBJ2-1,TGTGCCAGCAGCGGACCCAAACTAGCGGGTGCCTCCTACAATGAGCAGTTCTTC,CASSGPKLAGASYNEQFF
TRBV7-2,NA,NA,TRBJ2-2,TGTGCCAGCAGCTCCTACGGGAATTGGGCCGGGGAGCTGTTTTTT,CASSSYGNWAGELFF
TRBV9,NA,TRBD1,TRBJ2-7,TGTGCCAGCAGCCCAACGGACAGGGGAAACTACGAGCAGTACTTC,CASSPTDRGNYEQYF
TRBV5-4,NA,TRBD2,TRBJ2-1,TGTGCCAGCAGCACGGGACTAGCGAGGCATGAGCAGTTCTTC,CASSTGLARHEQFF
TRBV2,NA,NA,TRBJ1-2,TGTGCCAGCAGTGCCCAAAGGACAGACTTCTATGGCTACACCTTC,CASSAQRTDFYGYTF
TRBV7-6,NA,NA,TRBJ2-2,TGTGCCAGCAGCGGGACGGTGAACACCGGGGAGCTGTTTTTT,CASSGTVNTGELFF
TRBV30,NA,NA,TRBJ1-4,TGTGCCTGGAGTGACGGGCAGACTGAAAAACTGTTTTTT,CAWSDGQTEKLFF
TRBV28,NA,NA,TRBJ2-6,TGTGCCAGCATTACAGGGAGTGTAACTGGGGCCAACGTCCTGACTTTC,CASITGSVTGANVLTF
TRBV9,NA,TRBD1,TRBJ2-7,TGTGCCAGCAGCGCACAGGGGGCCCCCTACGAGCAGTACTTC,CASSAQGAPYEQYF
TRBV5-1,few,TRBD2,TRBJ2-1,TGCGCCAGCAGCGCCGTAGCGGGCCTACCCTACAATGAGCAGTTCTTC,CASSAVAGLPYNEQFF
TRBV29-1,few,NA,TRBJ2-7,TGCAGCGTTGAAGATCCGGTGTATTACGAGCAGTACTTC,CSVEDPVYYEQYF
TRBV5-1,NA,NA,TRBJ2-2,TGCGCCAGCAGCCTTTCAAAAAGTCAGGGTTACACCGGGGAGCTGTTTTTT,CASSLSKSQGYTGELFF
TRBV25-1,NA,NA,TRBJ2-7,TGTGCCAGCAGTGACCACTCGGAGTGGAAATGGTACTTC,CASSDHSEWKWYF
TRBV28,NA,NA,TRBJ2-1,TGTGCCAGCAGTTTACTCAGTAATGAGCAGTTCTTC,CASSLLSNEQFF
TRBV11-2,NA,NA,TRBJ2-5,TGTGCCAGCAGCTTAGGCCCCCGGATGATGGAGACCCAGTACTTC,CASSLGPRMMETQYF
TRBV11-2,NA,TRBD2,TRBJ2-7,TGTGCCAGCAGCCCTAGCGGGGGCTACGAGCAGTACTTC,CASSPSGGYEQYF
TRBV7-8,NA,NA,TRBJ2-7,TGTGCCAGCAGTATGCGGCAGCCCAGCGGCTACGAGCAGTACTTC,CASSMRQPSGYEQYF
TRBV7-7,NA,NA,TRBJ2-5,TGTGCTAGCAGCTTAAGGTCGGCTAGCGAATCGAAAGAGACCCAGTACTTC,CASSLRSASESKETQYF
TRBV6-5,NA,NA,TRBJ1-2,TGTGCCAGCAGTTACTCCCCAGGGTTGCGTGGCTACACCTTC,CASSYSPGLRGYTF
TRBV11-2,NA,NA,TRBJ2-7,TGTGCCAGCAGCGGAACCCGGCCGGCCTACGAGCAGTACTTC,CASSGTRPAYEQYF
TRBV29-1,NA,TRBD1,TRBJ2-5,TGCAGCGGAGGGGACAGAGGTTGGGAGACCCAGTACTTC,CSGGDRGWETQYF
TRBV15,NA,NA,TRBJ2-1,TGTGCCACCAGCAGAGCCAACTGGGTCGGCAATGAGCAGTTCTTC,CATSRANWVGNEQFF
TRBV30,NA,NA,TRBJ1-1,TGTGCCTGGAGTGTACGGAATGAAGCTTTCTTT,CAWSVRNEAFF
TRBV4-1,NA,TRBD2,TRBJ2-3,TGCGCCAGCAGCCATTTTAGCGGGAGCACAGATACGCAGTATTTT,CASSHFSGSTDTQYF
TRBV7-2,NA,NA,TRBJ1-1,TGTGCCAGCAGTCCGTACGACAGGGAAGCTTTCTTT,CASSPYDREAFF
TRBV7-9,NA,NA,TRBJ1-2,TGTGCCAGCAGCGACCTGGTCGGGGGGTCTAACTATGGCTACACCTTC,CASSDLVGGSNYGYTF
TRBV28,NA,NA,TRBJ2-1,TGTGCCAGCAGTTTATGGGGCTTAACGAACAATGAGCAGTTCTTC,CASSLWGLTNNEQFF